This T cell receptor (beta chain) was retrieved from a study of blood T cell repertoires in COVID-19. Study in general: T cells, B-cell-depleted T cells, or PBMCs supplied cDNA or gDNA.

CDR1 and CDR2 from the germline V gene are MNHNY and SVGAGI (reference sequence). V shed 2 bases and J 7 bases; nucleotides not matched to a gene: 1. CDR3 length: 13 amino acids. In the original analysis: Nucleated cell counts were estimated from reference gene primer amplification. Sequencing was performed with immunoSEQ multiplex PCR; in TCRdb, only in-frame clones are kept and a portion is missing. For V, J and clone size, that table is used; D and trimming come from the DNA. The data hold under 200,000 clones, with more than 75% observed a single time. The sequence derives from a man aged 35 to 55 with active or convalescent COVID-19. The chain has TRBV6-6 and TRBJ1-5; 8 bases agree with TRBD1. The material sequenced was peripheral blood. CDR3 DNA sequence: TGTGCCAGCAGTTACGGGACAGGACAGCCCCAGCATTTT. It yields the protein CASSYGTGQPQHF.